Sequencing of this TCR beta chain was carried out in a study of vaccination effects on CD4 cells after COVID-19. At the level of the study: After expansion with viral peptide pools in the ViraFEST assay, antigen-specific CD4+ T cells were sequenced. The participants, recipients of two vaccine doses, got either BNT162b2 or mRNA-1273. Two convalescent donors provided samples 16 days and one week before vaccination. Roughly 2.1 million PBMC per well received approximately 10 IU/ml IL-2 and around 11 ug/ml peptides in culture.

Sequencing was performed with immunoSEQ multiplex PCR; in TCRdb, only in-frame clones are kept and a portion is missing. The sample has 50,000 to 75,000 clones, 65% to 75% seen once. Details on this clone: Its antigen is not identified.

With more than nine days of culture completed, CD4+ T cells were isolated. Sequencing used CD4+ T cells from PBMCs cultured without peptide, obtained before COVID-19 vaccination. The receptor was derived from a human donor who had a prior SARS-CoV-2 infection.

The CDR3 DNA reads as TGTGCCAGCAGCTTTATGACAGAACCTGACTACTCCTACGAGCAGTACTTC. It encodes CASSFMTEPDYSYEQYF. This chain connects TRBV7-2 to TRBJ2-7, with D perhaps TRBD1 or TRBD2 (5 bases each). The V gene lost 3 bases and the J gene lost 0 bases, with 18 bases spanning the gap. The germline gives CDR1 SGHTA, CDR2 FQGNSA. The CDR3 has 17 residues.